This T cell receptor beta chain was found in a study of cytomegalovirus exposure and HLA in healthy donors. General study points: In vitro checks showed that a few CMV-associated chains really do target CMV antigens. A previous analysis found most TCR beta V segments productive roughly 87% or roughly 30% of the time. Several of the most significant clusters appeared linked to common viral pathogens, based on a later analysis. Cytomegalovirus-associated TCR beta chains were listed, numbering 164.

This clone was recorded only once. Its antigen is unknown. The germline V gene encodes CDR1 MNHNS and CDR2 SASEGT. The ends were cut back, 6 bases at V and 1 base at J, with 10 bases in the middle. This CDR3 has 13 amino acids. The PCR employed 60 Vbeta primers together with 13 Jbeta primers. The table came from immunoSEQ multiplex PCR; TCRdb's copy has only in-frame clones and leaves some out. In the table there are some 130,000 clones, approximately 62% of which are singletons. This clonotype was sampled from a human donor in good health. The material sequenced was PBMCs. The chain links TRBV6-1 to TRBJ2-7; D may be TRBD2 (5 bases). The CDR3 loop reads CASSLRDSYEQYF. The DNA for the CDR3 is TGTGCCAGCAGCCTACGGGATTCCTACGAGCAGTACTTC.